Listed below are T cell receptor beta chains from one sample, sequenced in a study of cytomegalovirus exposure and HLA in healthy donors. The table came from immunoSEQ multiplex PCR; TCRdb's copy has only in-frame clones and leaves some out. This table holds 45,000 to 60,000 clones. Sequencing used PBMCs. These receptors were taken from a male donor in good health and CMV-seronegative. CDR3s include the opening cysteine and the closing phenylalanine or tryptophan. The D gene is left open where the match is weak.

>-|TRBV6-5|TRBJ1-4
TGTGCCAGCAGTACTAGCCAGCTAAATGAAAAACTGTTTTTT
CASSTSQLNEKLFF
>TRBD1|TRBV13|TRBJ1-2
TGTGCCAGCAGCTACAGGGGAACTAACTATGGCTACACCTTC
CASSYRGTNYGYTF
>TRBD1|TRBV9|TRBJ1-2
TGTGCCAGCAGCGTAGCTGTGACAGGGGGCTATGGCTACACCTTC
CASSVAVTGGYGYTF
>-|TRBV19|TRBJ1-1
TGTGCCAGTAGTATCCCCCAGGGAAACACTGAAGCTTTCTTT
CASSIPQGNTEAFF
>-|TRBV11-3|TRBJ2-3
TGTGCCAGCAGCTTAGGTTCGCAGGCCAGCACAGATACGCAGTATTTT
CASSLGSQASTDTQYF
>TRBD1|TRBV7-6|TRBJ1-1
TGTGCCAGCAGCTTAAGGCCACAGGGGGCGCAGGGCACTGAAGCTTTCTTT
CASSLRPQGAQGTEAFF
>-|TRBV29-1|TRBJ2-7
TGCAGCGTTGAAGACGACATCTCCTACGAGCAGTACTTC
CSVEDDISYEQYF
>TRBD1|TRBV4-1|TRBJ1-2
TGCGCCAGCAGCCAAGATCCGGACAGGGGACCTCTAGGCTATGGCTACACCTTC
CASSQDPDRGPLGYGYTF
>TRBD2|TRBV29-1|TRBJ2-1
TGCAGCGTCGGGACTAGCGGATACAATGAGCAGTTCTTC
CSVGTSGYNEQFF
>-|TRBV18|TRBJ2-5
TGTGCCAGCTCAGAAGGATCGACAGCCACCCAGAAGACCCAGTACTTC
CASSEGSTATQKTQYF
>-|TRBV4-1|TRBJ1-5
TGCGCCAGCAGCCAAGCTCAGTATAGCAATCAGCCCCAGCATTTT
CASSQAQYSNQPQHF
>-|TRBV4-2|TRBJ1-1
TGTGCCAGCAGCCCCCTAGCCCATATGAACACTGAAGCTTTCTTT
CASSPLAHMNTEAFF
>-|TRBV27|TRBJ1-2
TGTGCCAGCAGTCCCATTTTAGCTAACTATGGCTACACCTTC
CASSPILANYGYTF
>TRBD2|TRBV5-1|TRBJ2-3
TGCGCCAGCTCCGAATCCTCTAGCGGGACTAGCACAGATACGCAGTATTTT
CASSESSSGTSTDTQYF
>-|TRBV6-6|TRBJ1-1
TGTGCCAGCAGTTACGTGGCGAACACTGAAGCTTTCTTT
CASSYVANTEAFF